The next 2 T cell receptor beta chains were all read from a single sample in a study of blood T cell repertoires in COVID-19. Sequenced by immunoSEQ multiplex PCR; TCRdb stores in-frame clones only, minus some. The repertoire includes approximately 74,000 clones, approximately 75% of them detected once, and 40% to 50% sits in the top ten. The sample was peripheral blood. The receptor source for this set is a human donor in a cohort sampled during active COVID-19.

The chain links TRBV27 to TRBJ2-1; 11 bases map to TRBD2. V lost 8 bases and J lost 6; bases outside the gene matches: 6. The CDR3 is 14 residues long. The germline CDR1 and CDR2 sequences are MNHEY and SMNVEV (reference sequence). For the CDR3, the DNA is TGTGCCAGCGAAGATAGCGGGGGGGCCAATGAGCAGTTCTTC. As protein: CASEDSGGANEQFF.

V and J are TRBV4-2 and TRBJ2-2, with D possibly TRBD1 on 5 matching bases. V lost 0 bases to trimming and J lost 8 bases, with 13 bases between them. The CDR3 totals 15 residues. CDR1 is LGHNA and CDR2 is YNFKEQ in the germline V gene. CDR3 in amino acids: CASSQDHRPEGELFF. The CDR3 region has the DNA TGTGCCAGCAGCCAAGATCACAGGCCGGAGGGGGAGCTGTTTTTT.